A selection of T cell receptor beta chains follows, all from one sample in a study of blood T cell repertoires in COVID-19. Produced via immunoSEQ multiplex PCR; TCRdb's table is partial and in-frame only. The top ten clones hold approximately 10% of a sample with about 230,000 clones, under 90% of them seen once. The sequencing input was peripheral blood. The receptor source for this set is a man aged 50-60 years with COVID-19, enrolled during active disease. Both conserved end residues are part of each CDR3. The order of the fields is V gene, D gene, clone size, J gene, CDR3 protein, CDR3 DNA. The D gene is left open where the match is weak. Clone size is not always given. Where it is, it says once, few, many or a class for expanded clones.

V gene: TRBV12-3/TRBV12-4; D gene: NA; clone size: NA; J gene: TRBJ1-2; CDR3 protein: CASSPLGLGYTF; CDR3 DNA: TGTGCCAGCAGCCCCCTCGGTTTGGGCTACACCTTC
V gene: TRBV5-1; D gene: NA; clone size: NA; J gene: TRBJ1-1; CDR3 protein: CASSLADSSGGGDAFF; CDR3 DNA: TGCGCCAGCAGCTTGGCGGATTCCTCTGGGGGAGGGGATGCTTTCTTT
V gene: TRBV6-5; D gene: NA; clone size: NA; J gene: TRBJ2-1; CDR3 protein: CASSPKGFRHRQFF; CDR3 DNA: TGTGCCAGCAGCCCCAAGGGGTTTCGGCACAGGCAGTTCTTC
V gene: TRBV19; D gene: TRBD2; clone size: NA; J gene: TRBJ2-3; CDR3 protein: CASSPRAGVVTDTQYF; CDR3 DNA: TGTGCCAGTAGCCCAAGGGCGGGGGTGGTTACAGATACGCAGTATTTT
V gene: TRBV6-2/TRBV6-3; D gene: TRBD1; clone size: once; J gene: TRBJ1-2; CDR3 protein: CASSYSPPGGMYGYTF; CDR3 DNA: TGTGCCAGCAGTTACTCTCCTCCAGGGGGGATGTATGGCTACACCTTC
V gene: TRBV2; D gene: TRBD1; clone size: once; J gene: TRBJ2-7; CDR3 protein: CASKDRTGGYEQYF; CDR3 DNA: TGTGCCAGTAAAGATAGGACAGGGGGGTACGAGCAGTACTTC
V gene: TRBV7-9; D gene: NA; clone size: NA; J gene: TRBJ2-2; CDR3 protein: CASSPGTHTGELFF; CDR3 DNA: TGTGCCAGCAGCCCTGGGACTCACACCGGGGAGCTGTTTTTT
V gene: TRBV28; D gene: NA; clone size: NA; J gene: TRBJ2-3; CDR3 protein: CANSPSGDLTDTQYF; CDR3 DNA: TGTGCCAACAGCCCGTCGGGGGACCTCACAGATACGCAGTATTTT
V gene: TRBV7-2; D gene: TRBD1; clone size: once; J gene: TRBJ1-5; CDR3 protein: CASSMTGGSQPQHF; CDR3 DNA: TGTGCCAGCAGCATGACAGGGGGGAGTCAGCCCCAGCATTTT
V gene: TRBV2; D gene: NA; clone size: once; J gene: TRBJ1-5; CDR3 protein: CASSEVGGGGQPQHF; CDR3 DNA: TGTGCCAGCAGTGAAGTCGGGGGAGGAGGGCAGCCCCAGCATTTT
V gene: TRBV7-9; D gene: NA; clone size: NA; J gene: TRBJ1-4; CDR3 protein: CASSRGATGEKLFF; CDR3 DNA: TGTGCCAGCAGCCGGGGGGCGACGGGTGAAAAACTGTTTTTT
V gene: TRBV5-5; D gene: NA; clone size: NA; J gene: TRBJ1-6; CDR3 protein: CASSSTGYSPLHF; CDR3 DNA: TGTGCCAGCAGCTCGACAGGTTATTCACCCCTCCACTTT
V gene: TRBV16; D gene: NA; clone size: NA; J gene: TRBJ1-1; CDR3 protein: CASSQGITVRSEAFF; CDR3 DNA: TGTGCCAGCAGCCAAGGAATCACAGTTAGGTCTGAAGCTTTCTTT
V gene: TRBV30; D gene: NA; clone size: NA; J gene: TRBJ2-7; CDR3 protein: CAWSLGAGEQYF; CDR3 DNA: TGTGCCTGGAGTTTGGGGGCAGGGGAGCAGTACTTC
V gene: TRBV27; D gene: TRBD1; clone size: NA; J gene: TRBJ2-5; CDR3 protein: CASRMQQGRQETQYF; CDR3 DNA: TGTGCCAGCAGAATGCAACAGGGGAGACAAGAGACCCAGTACTTC
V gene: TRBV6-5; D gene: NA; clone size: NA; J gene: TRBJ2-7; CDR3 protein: CASSYQLYEQYF; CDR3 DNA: TGTGCCAGCAGTTACCAACTCTACGAGCAGTACTTC
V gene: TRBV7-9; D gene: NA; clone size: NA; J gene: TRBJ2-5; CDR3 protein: CASSLGLALGGETQYF; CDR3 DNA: TGTGCCAGCAGCTTAGGGCTAGCGCTCGGGGGAGAGACCCAGTACTTC
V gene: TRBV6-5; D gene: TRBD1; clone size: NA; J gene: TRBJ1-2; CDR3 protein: CASSPTGTNYGYTF; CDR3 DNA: TGTGCCAGCAGTCCGACAGGGACTAACTATGGCTACACCTTC
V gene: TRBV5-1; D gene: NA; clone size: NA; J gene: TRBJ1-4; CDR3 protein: CASSLGQVINEKLFF; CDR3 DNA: TGCGCCAGCAGCTTGGGGCAGGTGATTAATGAAAAACTGTTTTTT
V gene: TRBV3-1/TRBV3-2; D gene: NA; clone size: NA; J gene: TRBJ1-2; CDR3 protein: CASSQTDYGYTF; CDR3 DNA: TGTGCCAGCAGCCAGACAGACTATGGCTACACCTTC
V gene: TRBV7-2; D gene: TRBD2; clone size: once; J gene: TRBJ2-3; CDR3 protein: CASSLEAGVTDTQYF; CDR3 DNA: TGTGCCAGCAGCTTAGAAGCGGGGGTTACAGATACGCAGTATTTT
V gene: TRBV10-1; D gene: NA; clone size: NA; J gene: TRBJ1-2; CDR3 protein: CASSWGQNYTF; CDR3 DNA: TGCGCCAGCAGCTGGGGGCAGAACTACACCTTC
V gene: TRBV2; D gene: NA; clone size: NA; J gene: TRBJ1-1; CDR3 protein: CASSEDPGARTEAFF; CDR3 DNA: TGTGCCAGCAGTGAAGACCCAGGGGCGAGGACTGAAGCTTTCTTT
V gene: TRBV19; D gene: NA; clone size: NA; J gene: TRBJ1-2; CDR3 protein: CASTAASPGYGYTF; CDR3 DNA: TGTGCCAGTACCGCGGCATCCCCTGGATATGGCTACACCTTC
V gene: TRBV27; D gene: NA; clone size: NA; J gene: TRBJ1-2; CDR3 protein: CASSLGGGPLGGYTF; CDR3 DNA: TGTGCCAGCAGTTTAGGTGGTGGGCCACTGGGTGGCTACACCTTC
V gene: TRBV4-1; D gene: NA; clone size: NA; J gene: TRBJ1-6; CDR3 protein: CASSQDVKTSPLHF; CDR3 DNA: TGCGCCAGCAGCCAAGATGTCAAAACATCACCCCTCCACTTT
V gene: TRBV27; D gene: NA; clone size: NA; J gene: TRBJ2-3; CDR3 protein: CASSFSAESADTQYF; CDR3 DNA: TGTGCCAGCAGTTTCTCGGCGGAGTCGGCAGATACGCAGTATTTT
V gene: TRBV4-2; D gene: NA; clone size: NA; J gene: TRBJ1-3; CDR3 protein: CASSQDAPGFSGNTIYF; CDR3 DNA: TGTGCCAGCAGCCAAGACGCTCCAGGGTTCTCTGGAAACACCATATATTTT
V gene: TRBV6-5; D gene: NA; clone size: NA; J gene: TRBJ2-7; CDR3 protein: CAIWEDEQYF; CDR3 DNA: TGTGCCATCTGGGAGGACGAGCAGTACTTC
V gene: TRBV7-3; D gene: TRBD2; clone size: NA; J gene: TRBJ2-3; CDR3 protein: CASSPGTRIGDTQYF; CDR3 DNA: TGTGCCAGCAGCCCCGGGACTAGAATCGGGGATACGCAGTATTTT
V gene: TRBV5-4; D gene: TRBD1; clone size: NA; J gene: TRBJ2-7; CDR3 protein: CASSTRTGSYEQYF; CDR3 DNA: TGTGCCAGCAGCACCCGGACAGGGAGCTACGAGCAGTACTTC
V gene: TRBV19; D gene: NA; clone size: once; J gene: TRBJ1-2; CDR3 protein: CASSIVPGNYGYTF; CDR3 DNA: TGTGCCAGTAGTATCGTGCCAGGGAACTATGGCTACACCTTC
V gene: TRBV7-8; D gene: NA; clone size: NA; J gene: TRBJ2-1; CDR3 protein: CASSVDQGRGEQFF; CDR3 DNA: TGTGCCAGCAGCGTAGACCAGGGCCGCGGTGAGCAGTTCTTC
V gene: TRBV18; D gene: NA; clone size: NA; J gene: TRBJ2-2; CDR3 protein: CASSPPAGNTGELFF; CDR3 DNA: TGTGCCAGCTCACCACCCGCGGGTAACACCGGGGAGCTGTTTTTT
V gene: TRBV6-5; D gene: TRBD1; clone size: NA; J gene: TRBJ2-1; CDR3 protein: CASSSDRGFNEQFF; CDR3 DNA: TGTGCCAGCAGTTCTGACAGGGGTTTCAATGAGCAGTTCTTC
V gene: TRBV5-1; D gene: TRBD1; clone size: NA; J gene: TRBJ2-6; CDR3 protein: CAIRDRPSGANVLTF; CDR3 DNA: TGCGCCATCCGGGACAGACCCTCTGGGGCCAACGTCCTGACTTTC
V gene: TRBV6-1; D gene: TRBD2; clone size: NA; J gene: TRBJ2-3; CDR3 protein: CASSERVAGVDTQYF; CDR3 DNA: TGTGCCAGCAGTGAAAGAGTAGCGGGGGTGGATACGCAGTATTTT
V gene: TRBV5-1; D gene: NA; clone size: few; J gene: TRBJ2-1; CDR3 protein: CASSLVAGANNEQFF; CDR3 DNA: TGCGCCAGCAGCTTGGTGGCGGGCGCTAACAATGAGCAGTTCTTC
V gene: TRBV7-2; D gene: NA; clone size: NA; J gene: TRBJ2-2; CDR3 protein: CASRVAGATNTGELFF; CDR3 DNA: TGTGCCAGCAGGGTTGCGGGGGCCACGAACACCGGGGAGCTGTTTTTT
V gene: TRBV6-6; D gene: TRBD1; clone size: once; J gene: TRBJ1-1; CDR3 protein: CASRDRGDEGTEAFF; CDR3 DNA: TGTGCCAGCAGGGACAGGGGGGATGAGGGCACTGAAGCTTTCTTT
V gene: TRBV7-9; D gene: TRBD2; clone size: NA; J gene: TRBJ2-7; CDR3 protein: CASREGTSGSYEQYF; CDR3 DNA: TGTGCCAGCAGGGAGGGGACTAGCGGGAGTTACGAGCAGTACTTC
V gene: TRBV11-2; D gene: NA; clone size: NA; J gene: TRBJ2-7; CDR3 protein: CASSLGRGYEQYF; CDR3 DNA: TGTGCCAGCAGCTTAGGCAGGGGCTACGAGCAGTACTTC
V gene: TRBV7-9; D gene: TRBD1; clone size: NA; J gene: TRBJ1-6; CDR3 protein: CASSLEGAGAPLHF; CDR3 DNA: TGTGCCAGCAGCTTAGAGGGGGCAGGAGCACCCCTCCACTTT
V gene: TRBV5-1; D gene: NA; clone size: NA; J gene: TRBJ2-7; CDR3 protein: CASSSIPQGVGSYEQYF; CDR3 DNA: TGCGCCAGCAGCTCAATACCCCAAGGGGTAGGGTCCTACGAGCAGTACTTC
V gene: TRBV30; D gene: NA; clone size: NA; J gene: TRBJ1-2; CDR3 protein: CAWSVLHQGWGYTF; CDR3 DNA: TGTGCCTGGAGTGTTTTACACCAGGGCTGGGGCTACACCTTC
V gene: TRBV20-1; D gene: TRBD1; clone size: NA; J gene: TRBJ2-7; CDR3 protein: CSASLPGGIYEQYF; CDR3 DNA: TGCAGTGCTAGTCTGCCAGGGGGTATCTACGAGCAGTACTTC
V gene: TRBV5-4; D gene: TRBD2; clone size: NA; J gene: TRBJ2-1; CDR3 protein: CASSQAGGSYNEQFF; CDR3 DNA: TGTGCCAGCAGCCAAGCGGGGGGTTCCTACAATGAGCAGTTCTTC
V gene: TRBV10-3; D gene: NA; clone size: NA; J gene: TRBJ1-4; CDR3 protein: CAMRDGEKLFF; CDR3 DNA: TGTGCCATGCGGGACGGCGAAAAACTGTTTTTT
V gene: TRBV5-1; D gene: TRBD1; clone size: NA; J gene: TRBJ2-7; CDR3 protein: CASSLEAGTGIYEQYF; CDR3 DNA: TGCGCCAGCAGCTTGGAAGCCGGGACAGGAATATACGAGCAGTACTTC